This is a list of T cell receptor beta chains from one sample in a study of cytomegalovirus exposure and HLA in healthy donors. TCRdb's table, derived via immunoSEQ multiplex PCR, lists solely in-frame clones and lacks some. The data show fewer than 65,000 clones, about 84% seen once. Material: PBMCs. The origin of the receptors is a young man in good health and CMV-seronegative. Each CDR3 is given with its conserved first and last residue. A D gene is named only where the DNA matches it firmly. A clone size is listed for some rows: how often the clone was seen (once, few, many), or a class if it is expanded.

>few|-|14|TRBV2|TRBJ1-1
TGTGCCAGCGGGAGGGATGGGGGGAACACTGAAGCTTTCTTT
CASGRDGGNTEAFF
>-|-|17|TRBV2|TRBJ2-6
TGTGCCAGCAGTGAAGCGCTTTGGGCGTCTGGGGCCAACGTCCTGACTTTC
CASSEALWASGANVLTF
>-|-|14|TRBV7-9|TRBJ2-1
TGTGCCAGCAACTCGCCCCAGCGTTACAATGAGCAGTTCTTC
CASNSPQRYNEQFF
>-|TRBD1|15|TRBV15|TRBJ2-7
TGTGCCACCAGCAGAGATGCACAGGGGTCCCACGAGCAGTACTTC
CATSRDAQGSHEQYF
>-|TRBD2|15|TRBV10-1|TRBJ2-1
TGCGCCAGCAGCCCCGGGACTAGCGGGAGCAATGAGCAGTTCTTC
CASSPGTSGSNEQFF
>-|-|15|TRBV7-9|TRBJ1-2
TGTGCCAGCAGCGTGTCCGGGCCCAGGGGCTATGGCTACACCTTC
CASSVSGPRGYGYTF
>-|-|16|TRBV5-6|TRBJ2-2
TGTGCCAGCAGCTTCCTCCAGGGGGGATACACCGGGGAGCTGTTTTTT
CASSFLQGGYTGELFF
>-|-|12|TRBV28|TRBJ1-2
TGTGCCAGCAGTCAAAGACCGACAGTCTACACCTTC
CASSQRPTVYTF
>-|-|16|TRBV28|TRBJ2-2
TGTGCCAGCAGTCCGGCCGGGACACAGAACACCGGGGAGCTGTTTTTT
CASSPAGTQNTGELFF
>-|TRBD2|15|TRBV7-2|TRBJ2-7
TGTGCCAGCAGCCCGGCGGGGGTAAGGGCCTACGAGCAGTACTTC
CASSPAGVRAYEQYF
>-|-|11|TRBV7-2|TRBJ2-7
TGTGCCAGCAGCCTGTTCCGGGAGCAGTACTTC
CASSLFREQYF
>-|TRBD1|13|TRBV6-5|TRBJ1-6
TGTGCCAGCAGGGACAGGATAGATTCACCCCTCCACTTT
CASRDRIDSPLHF